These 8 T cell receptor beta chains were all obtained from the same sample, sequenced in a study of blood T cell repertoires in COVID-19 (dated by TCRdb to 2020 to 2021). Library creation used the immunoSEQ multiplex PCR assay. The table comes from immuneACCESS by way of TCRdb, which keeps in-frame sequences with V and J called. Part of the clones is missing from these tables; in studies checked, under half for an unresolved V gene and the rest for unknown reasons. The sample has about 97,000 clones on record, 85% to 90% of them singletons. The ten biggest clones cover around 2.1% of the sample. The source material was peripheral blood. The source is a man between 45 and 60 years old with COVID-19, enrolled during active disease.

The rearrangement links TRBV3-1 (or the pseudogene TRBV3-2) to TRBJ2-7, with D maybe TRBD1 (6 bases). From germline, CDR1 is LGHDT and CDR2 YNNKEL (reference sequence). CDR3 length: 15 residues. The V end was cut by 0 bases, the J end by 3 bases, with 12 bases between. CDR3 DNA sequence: TGTGCCAGCAGCCAAGATAGGGGGTACGGCTACGAGCAGTACTTC. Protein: CASSQDRGYGYEQYF.

CDR3 loop: CASGAGGSEAFF. CDR3 bases: TGTGCCAGCGGGGCAGGGGGCTCTGAAGCTTTCTTT. J is TRBJ1-1 and V is TRBV5-4; TRBD1 matches 8 bases. After removal of 7 bases from V and 6 bases from J, the junction contained 5 bases not matched to a gene. The CDR3 is 12 residues long. Germline V gene data show CDR1 as SGHNT and CDR2 as YYREEE (reference sequence).

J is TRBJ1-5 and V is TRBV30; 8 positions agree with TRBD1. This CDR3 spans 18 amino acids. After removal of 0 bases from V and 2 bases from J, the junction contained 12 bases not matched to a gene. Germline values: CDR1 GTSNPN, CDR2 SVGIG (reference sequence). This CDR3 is CAWSVRGADRGRNQPQHF. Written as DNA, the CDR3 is TGTGCCTGGAGTGTACGGGGGGCCGACAGGGGCCGCAATCAGCCCCAGCATTTT. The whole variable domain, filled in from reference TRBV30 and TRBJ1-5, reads SQTIHQWPATLVQPVGSPLSLECTVEGTSNPNLYWYRQAAGRGLQLLFYSVGIGQISSEVPQNLSASRPQDRQFILSSKKLLLSDSGFYLCAWSVRGADRGRNQPQHFGDGTRLSIL.

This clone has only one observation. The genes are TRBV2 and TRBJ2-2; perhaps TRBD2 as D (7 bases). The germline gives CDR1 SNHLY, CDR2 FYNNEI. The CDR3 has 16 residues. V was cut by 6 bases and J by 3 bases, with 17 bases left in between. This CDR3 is CASSLMGGRDTGELFF. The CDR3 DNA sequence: TGTGCCAGCAGCCTAATGGGGGGGCGCGACACCGGGGAGCTGTTTTTT.

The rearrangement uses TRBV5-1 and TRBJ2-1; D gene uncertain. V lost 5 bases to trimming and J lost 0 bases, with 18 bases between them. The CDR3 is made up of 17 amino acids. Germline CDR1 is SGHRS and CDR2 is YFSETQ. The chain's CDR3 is CASRRNFGSASYNEQFF. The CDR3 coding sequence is TGCGCCAGCAGGAGAAACTTTGGCAGCGCCTCCTACAATGAGCAGTTCTTC.

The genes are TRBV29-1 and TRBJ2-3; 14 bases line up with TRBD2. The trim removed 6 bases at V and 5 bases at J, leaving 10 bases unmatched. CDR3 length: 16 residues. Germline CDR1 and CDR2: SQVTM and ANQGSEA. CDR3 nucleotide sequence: TGCAGCGTGACCCCCTTGACTAGCGGGGGGGGAGATACGCAGTATTTT. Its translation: CSVTPLTSGGGDTQYF.

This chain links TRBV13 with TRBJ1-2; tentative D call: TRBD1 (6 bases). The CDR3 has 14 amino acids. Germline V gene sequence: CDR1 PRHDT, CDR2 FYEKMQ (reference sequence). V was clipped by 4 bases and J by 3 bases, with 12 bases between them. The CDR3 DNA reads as TGTGCCAGCAGCTCCGGACAGTCCTACTATGGCTACACCTTC. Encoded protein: CASSSGQSYYGYTF. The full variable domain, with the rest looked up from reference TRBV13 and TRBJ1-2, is AAGVIQSPRHLIKEKRETATLKCYPIPRHDTVYWYQQGPGQDPQFLISFYEKMQSDKGSIPDRFSAQQFSDYHSELNMSSLELGDSALYFCASSSGQSYYGYTFGSGTRLTVV.

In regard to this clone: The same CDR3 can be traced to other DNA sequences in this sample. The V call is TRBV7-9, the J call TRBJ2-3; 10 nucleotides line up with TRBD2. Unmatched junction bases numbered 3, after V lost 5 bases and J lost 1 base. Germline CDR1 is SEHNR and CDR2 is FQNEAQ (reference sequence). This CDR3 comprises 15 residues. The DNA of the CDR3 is TGTGCCAGCAGCCCCCTAGCGGGGGGCACAGATACGCAGTATTTT. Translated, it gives CASSPLAGGTDTQYF. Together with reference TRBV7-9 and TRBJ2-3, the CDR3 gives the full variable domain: DTGVSQNPRHKITKRGQNVTFRCDPISEHNRLYWYRQTLGQGPEFLTYFQNEAQLEKSRLLSDRFSAERPKGSFSTLEIQRTEQGDSAMYLCASSPLAGGTDTQYFGPGTRLTVL.